Below, 9 T cell receptor beta chains from the same sample are listed, as sequenced in a study of CD8 T cells in ankylosing spondylitis. The study, taken as a whole, reports: Made up of under 10 highly homologous variants, a TCR beta motif appeared characteristic of ankylosing spondylitis blood.

TCRdb redid the calling of the 5' RACE reads with MiXCR, one entry per CDR3 protein. The sample contains some 800,000 distinct CDR3 sequences, around 11% of which appear only once. These TCRs are of unknown antigen specificity. The specimen sequenced was blood, either unsorted or a sorted T cell fraction (not recorded which). These receptor sequences come from a male donor with ankylosing spondylitis.

The chain couples TRBV5-1 to TRBJ2-3; unclear D gene. Germline-derived CDR1 and CDR2 are SGHRS and YFSETQ. V was clipped by 0 bases and J by 0 bases, with 11 bases between them. This CDR3 contains 16 residues. The CDR3 loop is CASSLGPATSTDTQYF. CDR3 coding DNA: TGCGCCAGCAGCTTGGGGCCAGCGACTAGCACAGATACGCAGTATTTT.

In this sample, this clonotype turned up many times. The chain couples TRBV20-1 to TRBJ1-2; D ambiguous. The germline gives CDR1 DFQATT, CDR2 SNEGSKA (reference sequence). With 0 bases removed from V and 0 bases from J, the gap between germline ends came to 5 bases. The CDR3 loop spans 13 amino acids. The CDR3 bases are TGCAGTGCTAGAGATCGATCTAACTATGGCTACACCTTC. Protein sequence: CSARDRSNYGYTF.

This clonotype has only a few counts. The chain uses TRBV7-2 and TRBJ1-4; no definite D call. The length of the CDR3 is 15 residues. Trimming took off 5 bases at V and 0 bases at J, with 10 bases between the two ends. The germline V gene has CDR1 SGHTA and CDR2 FQGNSA. CDR3 nucleotides: TGTGCCAGCAGCCCTGTCCGCACAACTAATGAAAAACTGTTTTTT. Translation gives CASSPVRTTNEKLFF. Together with reference TRBV7-2 and TRBJ1-4, the CDR3 gives the full variable domain: GAGVSQSPSNKVTEKGKDVELRCDPISGHTALYWYRQSLGQGLEFLIYFQGNSAPDKSGLPSDRFSAERTGGSVSTLTIQRTQQEDSAVYLCASSPVRTTNEKLFFGSGTQLSVL.

There are many counts of this clonotype. V and J are TRBV9 and TRBJ2-1, with 9 bases aligning to TRBD1. Germline CDR1 is SGDLS and CDR2 is YYNGEE. There are 13 residues in the CDR3. V gave up 6 bases and J gave up 9 bases; unmatched junction bases: 7. The CDR3 protein is CASNRGLEGEQFF. The CDR3 DNA reads TGTGCCAGCAACAGGGGGCTAGAGGGTGAGCAGTTCTTC.

Comments on this clonotype: The junction departs from germline at one end; a sequencing error may be responsible. The chain carries TRBV20-1 and TRBJ2-5; tentative D call: TRBD1 (5 bases). In germline, CDR1 is DFQATT, CDR2 SNEGSKA (reference sequence). The CDR3 has 16 amino acids. The CDR3 protein is CCARDFKGRSSETQYF. The CDR3 DNA reads TGCTGTGCTAGAGATTTTAAGGGGCGCTCGTCGGAGACCCAGTACTTC.

The genes are TRBV7-8 and TRBJ2-5; a weak D match, TRBD2 (6 bases). The germline V gene has CDR1 SGHVS and CDR2 FQNEAQ. The CDR3 sequence is 14 residues long. Trimming shortened V by 1 base and J by 5 bases, and 11 bases separated the two germline ends. The CDR3: CASSLGGRRETQYF. The CDR3 coding sequence is TGTGCCAGCAGCTTAGGTGGGAGGCGTGAGACCCAGTACTTC.

This clonotype has a count of ten or more. The chain recombines TRBV29-1 with TRBJ2-3, with 8 bases fitting TRBD2. This CDR3 spans 15 amino acids. Germline trimming cut 7 bases from V and 0 bases from J; bases unmatched to any gene: 9. Per germline, CDR1 SQVTM and CDR2 ANQGSEA. The CDR3, as DNA: TGCAGCGCCCTCGGACTAGCAGATAGCACAGATACGCAGTATTTT. As protein: CSALGLADSTDTQYF.

This clonotype turned up a few times. The chain recombines TRBV20-1 with TRBJ2-3; D may be TRBD1 (5 bases). V was pared by 3 bases and J by 0 bases, with 10 bases between. CDR1 and CDR2 from the germline V gene are DFQATT and SNEGSKA (reference sequence). CDR3 length: 14 amino acids. CDR3 residues: CSASRAFSTDTQYF. CDR3 sequence (DNA): TGCAGTGCTAGCAGGGCTTTTAGCACAGATACGCAGTATTTT.

At least ten counts were recorded for this clonotype. The chain carries TRBV15 and TRBJ2-7; the D is unclear. Germline V gene data show CDR1 as LNHNV and CDR2 as YYDKDF (reference sequence). The CDR3 is made up of 13 amino acids. V lost 0 bases, J lost 4 bases, and 7 bases lay in between. The CDR3 region is CATSRDPKYEQYF. The CDR3 DNA reads as TGTGCCACCAGCAGAGATCCAAAGTACGAGCAGTACTTC.